The subject of this entry is one T cell receptor beta chain. The antigen is not known. The data were taken from a study of beta chain features in type 1 diabetes. Regarding the study as a whole: Sequencing from cDNA could over-represent high-TCR-expressing cells. Insertions at VDJ junctions were less frequent in type 1 diabetes patients. These patients also deleted more nucleotides at the same junctions.

CD4+ cells of the naive, central memory, regulatory and stem cell-like memory types were sorted via CD45RO/CCR7/CD25/CD127/CD95/CD27. The authors reverse transcribed all of the isolated RNA, so sequencing captured expressed TCRB transcripts. Naive, central memory and regulatory T cell samples came to a mean of around 3.3 million reads. Sequenced by immunoSEQ multiplex PCR; TCRdb stores in-frame clones only, minus some. Among about 320,000 clones listed, around 15% were seen once. The germline V gene has CDR1 SGHTA and CDR2 FQGNSA. The CDR3 spans 16 residues. Trimming stripped 4 bases from V and 3 bases from J, with 15 bases between.

The source is a man aged 25-45 years in good health. Specimen: central memory CD4+ T cells from blood. The chain joins TRBV7-2 to TRBJ2-2, with a weak D call TRBD1 (5 bases). CDR3 protein: CASSSPTATHTGELFF. CDR3 nucleotide sequence: TGTGCCAGCAGCTCCCCGACAGCAACACACACCGGGGAGCTGTTTTTT.